The 27 T cell receptor beta chains presented below share a single source sample, sequenced in a study of T cell responses to AZD1222 COVID-19 vaccine. Assay: immunoSEQ multiplex PCR; the TCRdb copy retains only in-frame clones and omits some. The sample carries tens of thousands of clones, roughly 87% recorded once. This specimen consisted of peripheral blood, obtained on day 0 of AZD1222 vaccination. These receptors came from an adult in good health.

This clone was detected once. The junction departs from germline at one end; a sequencing error may be responsible. The CDR3 sequence is CASSLLTGKGSNEQYF. The CDR3 coding sequence is TGTGCCAGCAGTTTGTTGACAGGGAAGGGCTCCAACGAGCAGTACTTC. The V gene is TRBV28, the J gene TRBJ2-7, with 7 bases aligning to TRBD1. The germline CDR1 and CDR2 sequences are MDHEN and SYDVKM. The CDR3 is 16 amino acids.

The rearrangement uses TRBV29-1 and TRBJ1-1; D call uncertain. V was trimmed by 3 bases and J by 3 bases, leaving 8 bases between them. Germline V gene data show CDR1 as SQVTM and CDR2 as ANQGSEA. CDR3 length equals 12 residues. The CDR3: CSVDLGYTEAFF. The CDR3, as DNA: TGCAGCGTTGATCTCGGGTACACTGAAGCTTTCTTT.

This rearrangement joins TRBV2 to TRBJ1-5, with TRBD1 as a possible D gene (5 bases). The CDR3 consists of 14 residues. Trimming cost V 6 bases and J 1 base, with 10 bases left between them. The germline V gene has CDR1 SNHLY and CDR2 FYNNEI. The CDR3, as DNA: TGTGCCAGCAGCGGCCGGGACAGCAATCAGCCCCAGCATTTT. This translates into CASSGRDSNQPQHF.

The V call is TRBV2, the J call TRBJ1-5; D may be TRBD1 (5 bases). Looked up from germline, CDR1 is SNHLY and CDR2 is FYNNEI. Between the trimmed V and J ends, which lost 7 bases and 5 bases, there was a span of 12 bases. The CDR3 runs 13 residues. The CDR3 loop reads CASTPGRDQPQHF. Here the CDR3 DNA reads TGTGCCAGCACCCCCGGCAGGGATCAGCCCCAGCATTTT.

This chain connects TRBV2 to TRBJ2-1; D could derive from TRBD1 or TRBD2 (5 bases each). The germline V and J ends were trimmed by 8 bases and 8 bases, with 19 bases remaining between them. The CDR3 consists of 14 residues. Germline lookup yields CDR1 SNHLY and CDR2 FYNNEI. In DNA form, the CDR3 reads TGTGCCAGCGTGAGAGGGGAGTCCCCTGATGAGCAGTTCTTC. It yields the protein CASVRGESPDEQFF. The whole variable domain, filled in from reference TRBV2 and TRBJ2-1, reads EPEVTQTPSHQVTQMGQEVILRCVPISNHLYFYWYRQILGQKVEFLVSFYNNEISEKSEIFDDQFSVERPDGSNFTLKIRSTKLEDSAMYFCASVRGESPDEQFFGPGTRLTVL.

J is TRBJ2-2 and V is TRBV7-3, with 8 bases that match TRBD2. V shed 0 bases and J 3 bases; nucleotides not matched to a gene: 9. Germline assignment: CDR1 SGHTA and CDR2 FQGTGA. This CDR3 spans 18 amino acids. The CDR3 DNA follows: TGTGCCAGCAGCTTAACCTTAACTAGCGGAGTTCACACCGGGGAGCTGTTTTTT. Residues: CASSLTLTSGVHTGELFF.

The V call is TRBV6-4, the J call TRBJ2-2; 12 bases align to TRBD2. The CDR3 length is 17 residues. Germline CDR1 MRHNA, CDR2 SNTAGT. The V and J ends lost 0 bases and 3 bases, in that order; junction bases with no gene match: 2. CDR3 amino acids: CASSDSASGRDTGELFF. In nucleotides, the CDR3 is TGTGCCAGCAGTGACTCGGCTAGCGGGAGGGACACCGGGGAGCTGTTTTTT.

The chain employs TRBV19 and TRBJ1-4; D remains unclear. This CDR3 has 14 amino acids. Per the germline V gene, CDR1 is LNHDA and CDR2 is SQIVND (reference sequence). Trimming removed 4 bases at V and 3 bases at J, with 9 bases between. For the CDR3, the DNA is TGTGCCAGTAGTACAGGTCTATCTAATGAAAAACTGTTTTTT. It codes for CASSTGLSNEKLFF.

The V and J genes are TRBV6-5 and TRBJ2-1; D may correspond to TRBD1 or TRBD2 (5 bases each). V gave up 2 bases and J gave up 3 bases, with 14 bases separating them. This CDR3 region has 16 residues. Looked up from germline, CDR1 is MNHEY and CDR2 is SVGAGI. The CDR3 region has the DNA TGTGCCAGCAGTTACATCGGGGCAGGCCACTACAATGAGCAGTTCTTC. Translated, it gives CASSYIGAGHYNEQFF.

Regarding this clone: Different DNA sequences within this sample yield the same CDR3. The gene calls are TRBV7-3 and TRBJ2-2; no clear D gene. CDR1 and CDR2 from the germline V gene are SGHTA and FQGTGA. V was cut by 5 bases and J by 2 bases, with 3 bases left in between. The CDR3 is made up of 12 amino acids. CDR3 loop: CASSPNTGELFF. The CDR3 DNA is TGTGCCAGCAGCCCAAACACCGGGGAGCTGTTTTTT.

V usage is TRBV4-1 and J usage is TRBJ1-4; D not resolved. CDR3 length: 15 residues. Germline lookup yields CDR1 MGHRA and CDR2 YSYEKL. The germline V and J ends were trimmed by 1 base and 7 bases, with 13 bases remaining between them. This CDR3 is CASSQVEEAGEKLFF. CDR3 coding DNA: TGCGCCAGCAGCCAAGTAGAGGAGGCGGGTGAAAAACTGTTTTTT.

This clone was seen just once. The chain has TRBV6-5 and TRBJ2-1; D may be TRBD1 (6 bases). In germline, CDR1 is MNHEY, CDR2 SVGAGI. V gave up 4 bases and J gave up 12 bases, with 19 bases separating them. The CDR3 consists of 14 residues. The CDR3, as DNA: TGTGCCAGCAGTTCCTCGTTACAGGGATTTGTGCAGTTCTTC. Its translation: CASSSSLQGFVQFF.

The rearrangement joins TRBV12-5 to TRBJ2-5; 9 positions agree with TRBD1. Germline-derived CDR1 and CDR2 are LGHNT and FRNRAP. The ends lost 3 bases at V and 5 bases at J; junction bases unmatched: 7. There are 15 residues in the CDR3. As DNA, the CDR3 is TGTGCTAGTGGTTTCCGGACAGGGGTTTTGGAGACCCAGTACTTC. It codes for CASGFRTGVLETQYF.

This chain uses TRBV7-6 with TRBJ2-7; TRBD2 might be the D (6 bases). Germline V CDR1 and CDR2: SGHVS, FNYEAQ. CDR3 length equals 14 residues. Between the trimmed V and J ends, which lost 4 bases and 1 base, there was a span of 11 bases. The CDR3 DNA reads as TGTGCCAGCAGCTCCCGACTAGAATCCTACGAGCAGTACTTC. Amino acids: CASSSRLESYEQYF.

CDR3 DNA: TGCGCCAGCAGCTTGGCGGGCAGTAGCAATGAGCAGTTCTTC. Its protein product is CASSLAGSSNEQFF. The chain is built from TRBV5-1 and TRBJ2-1; D call uncertain. Germline V gives CDR1 SGHRS, CDR2 YFSETQ. Trimming removed 0 bases at V and 6 bases at J, with 10 bases between. The CDR3 is 14 residues long.

V is TRBV12-3 or TRBV12-4 and J is TRBJ2-7; D possibly corresponds to TRBD1 (6 bases). The CDR3 covers 13 residues. Deletions cut 5 bases from V and 5 bases from J, with 13 bases between. Here the CDR3 DNA reads TGTGCCAGCAGTCCGACAGGAGTGAACGAGCAGTACTTC. Translation: CASSPTGVNEQYF.

The gene calls are TRBV7-6 and TRBJ2-1, with D tentatively TRBD2 (6 bases). V dropped 4 bases and J dropped 0 bases, with 13 bases sitting between them. The CDR3 has 16 residues. Per the germline V gene, CDR1 is SGHVS and CDR2 is FNYEAQ. This chain's CDR3 is CASSSSGSSSYNEQFF. CDR3 DNA sequence: TGTGCCAGCAGCTCGAGCGGGTCGAGCTCCTACAATGAGCAGTTCTTC.

The chain uses TRBV18 and TRBJ2-3; 8 nucleotides match TRBD1. Per the germline V gene, CDR1 is KGHSH and CDR2 is LQKENI. This CDR3 contains 16 residues. After removal of 4 bases from V and 0 bases from J, the junction contained 6 bases not matched to a gene. CDR3 sequence: CASSRGTGSSTDTQYF. The CDR3 DNA reads as TGTGCCAGCTCACGAGGGACAGGCTCTAGCACAGATACGCAGTATTTT.

The J gene is TRBJ1-4, the V gene TRBV7-9; weak D call: TRBD1 (5 bases). V gave up 6 bases and J gave up 8 bases, with 16 bases separating them. The CDR3 is made up of 14 amino acids. The germline V gene has CDR1 SEHNR and CDR2 FQNEAQ (reference sequence). The CDR3 protein is CASRAQGGSEKLFF. The CDR3 nucleotides read TGTGCCAGCAGGGCGCAGGGAGGGTCCGAAAAACTGTTTTTT.

The rearrangement joins TRBV5-4 to TRBJ1-2, with no clear D. V was clipped by 0 bases and J by 8 bases, with 11 bases between them. The length of the CDR3 is 13 residues. Germline CDR1 SGHNT, CDR2 YYREEE (reference sequence). CDR3: CASSLAGSRGYTF. The CDR3 DNA reads TGTGCCAGCAGCTTGGCGGGGTCTCGCGGCTACACCTTC.

CDR3 loop: CASGIGNSPLHF. The CDR3 nucleotides read TGTGCCAGCGGTATCGGAAATTCACCCCTCCACTTT. This chain connects TRBV27 to TRBJ1-6; no definite D call. The CDR3 is made up of 12 amino acids. The germline V and J ends were trimmed by 8 bases and 7 bases, with 9 bases remaining between them. CDR1 and CDR2 from the germline V gene are MNHEY and SMNVEV (reference sequence).

In DNA form, the CDR3 reads TGTGCCAGCAGTCGGACTAGCGGGAGTGGGGAGTACGAGCAGTACTTC. Protein product: CASSRTSGSGEYEQYF. The V and J genes are TRBV28 and TRBJ2-7; 13 nucleotides align to TRBD2. The CDR3 runs to 16 residues. From germline, CDR1 is MDHEN and CDR2 SYDVKM. With V trimmed by 5 bases and J by 4 bases, 8 bases remained unmatched.

This chain connects TRBV3-1 (or the pseudogene TRBV3-2) to TRBJ2-3; maybe TRBD2 (6 bases). The CDR3 spans 11 residues. Trimming stripped 4 bases from V and 12 bases from J, with 11 bases between. The germline V gene has CDR1 LGHDT and CDR2 YNNKEL (reference sequence). CDR3 DNA sequence: TGTGCCAGCAGCCGGGACTCTAGCCAGTATTTT. Protein sequence: CASSRDSSQYF.

CDR3 DNA: TGTGCCAGCAGATGGGATAGCAATCAGCCCCAGCATTTT. Amino acids: CASRWDSNQPQHF. The V call is TRBV28, the J call TRBJ1-5; D is unclear. V gave up 6 bases and J gave up 0 bases, with 6 bases separating them. The CDR3 loop spans 13 amino acids. Germline V CDR1 and CDR2: MDHEN, SYDVKM.

The gene calls are TRBV30 and TRBJ1-2; TRBD1 matches at 12 bases. The CDR3 length is 15 residues. Germline assignment: CDR1 GTSNPN and CDR2 SVGIG (reference sequence). V lost 0 bases and J lost 7; bases outside the gene matches: 6. Written as DNA, the CDR3 is TGTGCCTGGAGTGTTTTGGGACAGGGGGCTGCTGGCTACACCTTC. Translating gives CAWSVLGQGAAGYTF.

This clone showed up just once. The chain has TRBV29-1 and TRBJ2-5; 10 positions match TRBD1. The CDR3 runs 13 residues. CDR1 and CDR2 (germline): SQVTM, ANQGSEA. With 1 base clipped from V and 4 bases from J, the junction kept 0 bases outside the gene matches. The CDR3 is CSVEGTGGETQYF. DNA of the CDR3: TGCAGCGTTGAAGGGACAGGGGGAGAGACCCAGTACTTC.

This clone appeared once. The DNA for the CDR3 is TGTGCCAGTAGCCCCTCCGGGACTAGCGGGAATGAGCAGTTCTTC. This encodes CASSPSGTSGNEQFF. The chain carries TRBV19 and TRBJ2-1; TRBD2 agrees at 12 bases. V lost 6 bases and J lost 7; bases outside the gene matches: 7. The CDR3 spans 15 residues. Germline V gene lookup returns CDR1 LNHDA and CDR2 SQIVND (reference sequence).